Each of the 4 T cell receptor beta chains below was sequenced from the same sample in a study of shared clonotypes between healthy human individuals. The protocol was immunoSEQ multiplex PCR, while the TCRdb copy is restricted to in-frame clones and leaves out a portion. The sample records more than 2 million clones, roughly 94% being singletons. Specimen: naive CD4+ T cells sorted from blood. Sample subset: CD45RA+ positively selected. The receptors originated from a man aged 18-30 years in good health.

The gene calls are TRBV19 and TRBJ2-3; 7 nucleotides align to TRBD2. Germline-derived CDR1 and CDR2 are LNHDA and SQIVND (reference sequence). This CDR3 is 17 amino acids long. V lost 5 bases, J lost 2 bases, and 13 bases stayed unmatched. CDR3 region: CASSRSNSGSYTDTQYF. The CDR3, as DNA: TGTGCCAGTAGTCGATCGAATAGCGGGTCCTACACAGATACGCAGTATTTT.

The rearrangement joins TRBV25-1 to TRBJ2-3; possible D gene TRBD2, 7 bases. Deletions cut 6 bases from V and 5 bases from J, with 12 bases between. CDR1 MGHDK and CDR2 SYGVNS come from the germline V gene. The CDR3 totals 13 residues. CDR3 in DNA: TGTGCCAGCAGCGAAGGGGGGGTAGATACGCAGTATTTT. Its translation is CASSEGGVDTQYF.

The V gene is TRBV18, the J gene TRBJ1-5; no reliable D call. Germline CDR1 KGHSH, CDR2 LQKENI. This CDR3 has 13 amino acids. The germline V and J ends were trimmed by 3 bases and 5 bases, with 8 bases remaining between them. The CDR3 nucleotides read TGTGCCAGCTCACCGCCCTTCGATCAGCCCCAGCATTTT. Protein sequence: CASSPPFDQPQHF.

The chain carries TRBV11-3 and TRBJ2-2; the match to TRBD1 covers 7 bases. V was clipped by 0 bases and J by 0 bases; unmatched bases: 7. Germline CDR1 and CDR2: SGHNT and YENEEA. The CDR3 is 18 amino acids. The CDR3 spells CASSLEGWTGANTGELFF. CDR3 nucleotides: TGTGCCAGCAGCTTAGAGGGGTGGACAGGAGCGAACACCGGGGAGCTGTTTTTT.